The 2 T cell receptor beta chains reported below all come from one sample, sequenced in a study of T cells in women clearing cervical HPV infection. The repertoire was sequenced with immunoSEQ multiplex PCR; TCRdb's copy has only in-frame clones and lacks some. Across fewer than 15,000 clones, the top ten clones capture roughly a quarter of the sample. The sequencing input was blood buffy coat. All receptors derive from a woman aged 18 to 75 with a cervical HPV16 infection that either progressed to CIN3+ or cleared (not recorded which).

For this clone: With the read ending 3 residues before the CDR3 end, the germline J gene is used to fill in that end. The gene calls are TRBV18 and TRBJ2-7; 8 positions agree with TRBD2. In germline, CDR1 is KGHSH, CDR2 LQKENI. There are 16 residues in the CDR3. With V trimmed by 2 bases and J by 0 bases, 6 bases remained unmatched. The sequenced CDR3 bases are TGTGCCAGCTCACCAATGGCTAGCGGGCTCTCCTACGAG. Encoded protein: CASSPMASGLSYE. The CDR3 in full is CASSPMASGLSYEQYF.

This clone is classed as medium-sized (0.01 to 0.1%) by frequency. The read terminates 3 residues ahead of where the CDR3 ends, so the germline J gene completes it. V usage is TRBV18 and J usage is TRBJ1-1, with a weak D call TRBD1 (6 bases). The CDR3 is 15 residues long. Trimming left V 2 bases short and J 0 bases short, with 10 bases between. The germline gives CDR1 KGHSH, CDR2 LQKENI. This CDR3 is CASSPEGHLNTEAFF. The sequenced part of the CDR3 DNA is TGTGCCAGCTCACCAGAGGGACATCTGAACACTGAA.